Listed below are T cell receptor beta chains from one sample, sequenced in a study of Ad26.COV2.S vaccination and SARS-CoV-2 variants. Using immunoSEQ multiplex PCR, the repertoire was profiled, and TCRdb retains in-frame clones only, with some absent. The sample records a few hundred thousand clones, approximately 83% being singletons. The source was peripheral blood, collected in a trial of Ad26.COV2.S vaccine versus placebo. The source of these receptors is a person aged 18-65 years who received the Ad26.COV2.S COVID-19 vaccine or a placebo. The CDR3 runs from the conserved cysteine through the conserved F or W. D genes are given only for firm matches. Only some rows state a clone size, as once, few, many or a class for expanded clones.

TRBV5-4	.	TRBJ2-5	.	CASSHHRGYFGTQYF	TGTGCCAGCAGCCACCATCGGGGATACTTTGGGACCCAGTACTTC
TRBV5-6	TRBD1	TRBJ2-7	.	CASSLTGQELSYEQYF	TGTGCCAGCAGCTTGACGGGACAGGAGCTCTCCTACGAGCAGTACTTC
TRBV18	.	TRBJ2-1	.	CASSQRFSGEQFF	TGTGCCAGCTCACAGCGGTTTTCGGGCGAGCAGTTCTTC
TRBV5-4	.	TRBJ1-1	.	CASSPSSGMNTEAFF	TGTGCCAGCAGCCCGAGTTCCGGCATGAACACTGAAGCTTTCTTT
TRBV9	.	TRBJ2-1	.	CASSFRDISYNEQFF	TGTGCCAGCAGCTTCCGGGACATCTCCTACAATGAGCAGTTCTTC
TRBV4-2	TRBD2	TRBJ2-5	once	CASSQVALAGSLQETQYF	TGTGCCAGCAGCCAAGTAGCGCTAGCGGGGTCATTACAAGAGACCCAGTACTTC
TRBV18	.	TRBJ2-6	.	CASSLPGVGANVLTF	TGTGCCAGCTCACTTCCAGGGGTAGGGGCCAACGTCCTGACTTTC
TRBV14	.	TRBJ1-4	.	CASSRRGEWNEKLFF	TGTGCCAGCAGCCGGCGAGGGGAGTGGAATGAAAAACTGTTTTTT
TRBV5-1	.	TRBJ2-2	few	CASSLVGRGGELFF	TGCGCCAGCAGCTTGGTTGGCCGCGGCGGGGAGCTGTTTTTT
TRBV18	.	TRBJ1-1	.	CASSPVQTEAFF	TGTGCCAGCTCACCAGTGCAAACTGAAGCTTTCTTT
TRBV18	TRBD1	TRBJ2-3	.	CASSPRQGGIVSTDTQYF	TGTGCCAGCTCACCGCGACAGGGGGGGATCGTTAGCACAGATACGCAGTATTTT
TRBV6-5	.	TRBJ1-6	.	CASRVRSSYNSPLHF	TGTGCCAGCCGGGTTCGGAGCTCCTATAATTCACCCCTCCACTTT
TRBV7-2	TRBD2	TRBJ2-2	.	CASSYWAGGPTGELFF	TGTGCCAGCAGCTACTGGGCGGGGGGGCCGACCGGGGAGCTGTTTTTT
TRBV3-1/TRBV3-2	TRBD1	TRBJ1-6	few	CASSQPGQNSPLHF	TGTGCCAGCAGCCAGCCGGGACAGAATTCACCCCTCCACTTT
TRBV12-3/TRBV12-4	.	TRBJ2-3	.	CASRRADTQYF	TGTGCCAGCCGTCGTGCAGATACGCAGTATTTT
TRBV13	.	TRBJ2-2	.	CASSLLRVNTGELFF	TGTGCCAGCAGCTTACTACGGGTGAACACCGGGGAGCTGTTTTTT
TRBV6-6	.	TRBJ1-2	few	CASSSVGYTF	TGTGCCAGCAGTAGTGTCGGCTACACCTTC
TRBV3-1/TRBV3-2	.	TRBJ1-1	.	CASSPGRTGRAFF	TGTGCCAGCAGCCCAGGACGAACGGGTAGGGCTTTCTTT